In this sample, the clone carrying this T cell receptor beta chain turned up once. The sample is drawn from a study of graft-versus-host responses after intestinal transplantation. The authors plated about 200,000 CFSE-labeled responder cells with about 200,000 irradiated, violet-dye-labeled stimulator cells. Repertoires were generated with immunoSEQ multiplex PCR, while TCRdb's copy carries only in-frame clones and drops some. This table holds approximately 23,000 clones, 44% found once. Per germline, CDR1 SQVTM and CDR2 ANQGSEA. This CDR3 is 15 amino acids long. Trimming cost V 4 bases and J 2 bases, with 15 bases left between them.

The sequencing here drew on alloreactive CD8+ T cells from a mixed lymphocyte reaction culture, taken before transplantation. Subset given: CFSE-low proliferating T cells sorted from roughly six-day pre-transplant mixed lymphocyte reaction (GvH or HvG direction). J is TRBJ2-1 and V is TRBV29-1; possible D gene TRBD2, 6 bases. The source of this sequence is a human patient who was an organ donor for intestinal transplantation. CDR3 in DNA: TGCAGCGTTGTGACCGGGGGAGCCACCTACAATGAGCAGTTCTTC. Its protein product is CSVVTGGATYNEQFF.